A single sample is the source of the 9 T cell receptor beta chains below, sequenced in a study of T cells in Graves' hyperthyroidism and ophthalmopathy. Amplified TCR beta CDR3 regions came from RNA transcripts. The HTBI primer set was used in a first-round RT-PCR of the TCR CDR3. TCRdb re-derived calls from the multiplex PCR reads in MiXCR, one entry per CDR3 protein. The table shows a few hundred thousand distinct CDR3 sequences, with 40% to 55% occurring only once. Sequences were obtained from peripheral blood or thyroid tissue (not recorded which). These receptors were taken from a woman between 18 and 29 years old with Graves' hyperthyroidism.

In its sample, this clonotype was seen a few times. The chain combines TRBV24-1 with TRBJ1-2; 10 bases are a match to TRBD1. CDR1 and CDR2 (germline): KGHDR, SFDVKD. CDR3 size: 17 residues. J was trimmed by 5 bases and V by 3 bases; bases with no gene match: 11. CDR3 residues: CATSDPGTGVFGYGYTF. The CDR3 bases are TGTGCCACCAGTGATCCCGGGACAGGGGTCTTCGGTTATGGCTACACCTTC.

Comments on this clonotype: A much more abundant neighbour one base away suggests this may be a read error. The genes are TRBV7-9 and TRBJ2-2; TRBD1 or TRBD2 may be the D gene (5 bases each). The germline CDR1 and CDR2 sequences are SEHNR and FQNEAQ (reference sequence). The length of the CDR3 is 12 residues. The CDR3: CASSHGAGELLF. The CDR3 DNA is TGTGCCAGCAGCCACGGGGCCGGGGAGCTGCTTTTT.

The CDR3 loop is CATSDLQAGEFTYNEQFF. The CDR3, as DNA: TGTGCCACCAGTGATCTGCAGGCGGGAGAATTCACCTACAATGAGCAGTTCTTC. The chain has TRBV24-1 and TRBJ2-1; 7 bases match TRBD2. There are 18 residues in the CDR3. The V and J ends lost 3 bases and 2 bases, in that order; junction bases with no gene match: 12. Germline CDR1 is KGHDR and CDR2 is SFDVKD.

This rearrangement joins TRBV27 to TRBJ1-5; D unclear. V was trimmed by 4 bases and J by 6 bases, leaving 16 bases between them. Germline V gene data show CDR1 as MNHEY and CDR2 as SMNVEV (reference sequence). CDR3 length: 15 residues. The CDR3 loop reads CASSSGSPPTQPQHF. The CDR3 bases are TGTGCCAGCAGTTCCGGCTCGCCCCCGACTCAGCCCCAGCATTTT.

This clonotype showed up many times. This chain joins TRBV24-1 and TRBJ2-3; TRBD2 matches at 7 bases. The germline CDR1 and CDR2 sequences are KGHDR and SFDVKD. The CDR3 is 14 amino acids. The J segment lost 4 bases and the V segment lost 4 bases, leaving 4 bases of the junction unmatched. This CDR3 is CATSEPGRADTQYF. The CDR3 bases are TGTGCCACCAGTGAACCAGGGAGGGCAGATACGCAGTATTTT.

V and J are TRBV20-1 and TRBJ2-1, with D tentatively TRBD2 (5 bases). Trimming cost V 6 bases and J 1 base, with 22 bases left between them. Germline CDR1 is DFQATT and CDR2 is SNEGSKA (reference sequence). The CDR3 length is 17 residues. Written as DNA, the CDR3 is TGCAGTGCCTCATACAGCCAAGGAGGCGGTTCCTACAATGAGCAGTTCTTC. It encodes CSASYSQGGGSYNEQFF.

V gene TRBV10-2 combines with J gene TRBJ1-5, with 7 bases matching TRBD1. Per germline, CDR1 WSHSY and CDR2 SAAADI. The CDR3 contains 15 residues. With 4 bases clipped from V and 4 bases from J, the junction kept 7 bases outside the gene matches. The CDR3 is CASSGEQGTNQPQHF. The CDR3, as DNA: TGCGCCAGCAGTGGGGAACAGGGGACGAATCAGCCCCAGCATTTT.

Worth noting for this clonotype: The junction departs from germline at one end; a sequencing error may be responsible. The genes are TRBV20-1 and TRBJ1-2; 7 bases agree with TRBD1. CDR1 and CDR2 from the germline V gene are DFQATT and SNEGSKA (reference sequence). This CDR3 region has 15 residues. CDR3 amino acids: CSARDWTGLFYGYTF. DNA of the CDR3: TGCAGTGCGAGAGACTGGACAGGACTCTTCTATGGCTACACCTTC.

Worth noting for this clonotype: Given the absence of the conserved phenylalanine or tryptophan at the CDR3 end, a read error is likely. No DNA is shown, since the ends of the CDR3 on it are uncertain; the CDR3 is the one TCRdb lists. This chain's CDR3 is CASSLSESL. This sequence joins TRBV7-9 and TRBJ1-4. The germline CDR1 and CDR2 sequences are SEHNR and FQNEAQ (reference sequence). The CDR3 is made up of 9 amino acids, end residues included.